The rows below give T cell receptor beta chains drawn from one sample of a study of Graves' ophthalmopathy and Graves' hyperthyroidism. Each CDR3 protein gets one entry after TCRdb re-called the multiplex PCR reads with MiXCR. Of roughly 480,000 distinct CDR3 sequences in the sample, roughly an eighth were seen once. The sequencing sample was made of blood. The origin of the receptors is a woman in her twenties or thirties with Graves' ophthalmopathy. Each CDR3 is given with its conserved first and last residue. The D gene is left open where the match is weak. Clone size, where shown, is once, few, many, or a class for clones that have expanded.

d_call,clone_size,v_call,j_call,cdr3_aa,cdr3_nt
-,many,TRBV6-5,TRBJ1-2,CASSYEGHGYTF,TGTGCCAGCAGTTACGAGGGGCATGGCTACACCTTC
-,many,TRBV6-1,TRBJ2-7,CASSEVRGQSYEQYF,TGTGCCAGCAGTGAAGTCCGCGGCCAGTCCTACGAGCAGTACTTC
TRBD2,many,TRBV6-5,TRBJ2-2,CASSYGLAEITGELFF,TGTGCCAGCAGTTACGGGCTAGCGGAAATCACCGGGGAGCTGTTTTTT
TRBD2,few,TRBV4-2,TRBJ2-7,CASSQDLGTTKRLPYEQYF,TGTGCCAGCAGCCAAGATCTTGGGACTACGAAACGTCTACCCTACGAGCAGTACTTC
-,few,TRBV6-5,TRBJ1-1,CASSYSSGVSEAFF,TGTGCCAGCAGTTACTCGTCAGGGGTCTCTGAAGCTTTCTTT
-,many,TRBV7-2,TRBJ1-1,CASSLRPDLANTEAFF,TGTGCCAGCAGCTTACGCCCGGACTTAGCGAACACTGAAGCTTTCTTT
TRBD1,many,TRBV29-1,TRBJ1-1,CSVGRTGSTEAFF,TGCAGCGTTGGGAGGACAGGATCCACTGAAGCTTTCTTT
TRBD2,many,TRBV11-3,TRBJ2-5,CASSFGTRRETQYF,TGTGCCAGCAGCTTTGGGACTAGGCGGGAGACCCAGTACTTC
-,few,TRBV11-2,TRBJ1-4,CASSTRKWGRFNEKLFF,TGTGCCAGCAGCACTCGCAAATGGGGAAGGTTTAATGAAAAACTGTTTTTT
TRBD1,many,TRBV29-1,TRBJ1-2,CSVEHRDRVIGGYTF,TGCAGCGTGGAACATCGGGACAGGGTTATTGGAGGCTACACCTTC
-,many,TRBV27,TRBJ1-2,CASSPDLLNYGYTF,TGTGCCAGCAGCCCGGACCTCCTGAACTATGGCTACACCTTC
-,many,TRBV5-1,TRBJ1-2,CASSPDPSYGYTF,TGCGCCAGCAGCCCAGACCCGAGCTATGGCTACACCTTC
-,-,TRBV6-5,TRBJ2-2,CASSYDSGATGELFF,TGTGCCAGCAGTTACGATTCCGGAGCCACCGGGGAGCTGTTTTTT
-,many,TRBV12-3/TRBV12-4,TRBJ2-3,CATGSGADTQYF,TGTGCCACAGGTTCGGGCGCAGATACGCAGTATTTT
-,-,TRBV7-3,TRBJ2-3,CASSLSQGSDTQYF,TGTGCCAGCAGCTTAAGTCAGGGATCAGATACGCAGTATTTT
TRBD1,many,TRBV12-3/TRBV12-4,TRBJ2-5,CASSLRGQGREREETQYF,TGTGCCAGCAGTTTAAGGGGACAGGGGCGAGAGCGAGAAGAGACCCAGTACTTC
TRBD1,many,TRBV6-1,TRBJ1-2,CASKPPGQGYYGYTF,TGTGCCAGCAAGCCCCCGGGACAGGGGTACTATGGCTACACCTTC